These 29 T cell receptor beta chains originate from one sample sequenced in a study of OX40 agonist ivuxolimab in advanced cancers. Here immunoSEQ multiplex PCR was the method, and the copy in TCRdb shows in-frame clones only, minus some. The repertoire holds about 59,000 clones, with approximately 94% as singletons. Specimen: CD4+ or CD8+ T cells sorted from blood, collected in a trial of the OX40 agonist ivuxolimab. The origin of the receptors is an adult with an advanced solid tumor such as melanoma, head and neck, liver or kidney cancer.

This clone was detected once. The gene calls are TRBV7-9 and TRBJ2-7; perhaps D is TRBD1 or TRBD2 (5 bases each). Trimming removed 1 base from V and 2 bases from J, with 9 bases in between. CDR1 and CDR2 (germline): SEHNR, FQNEAQ (reference sequence). The CDR3 has 14 residues. Here the CDR3 DNA reads TGTGCCAGCAGCTTAGGAGGGGAAACCTACGAGCAGTACTTC. Residues: CASSLGGETYEQYF.

The chain recombines TRBV7-9 with TRBJ2-2; TRBD2 aligns across 12 bases. With V trimmed by 5 bases and J by 3 bases, 13 bases remained unmatched. CDR3 length equals 19 residues. Per germline, CDR1 SEHNR and CDR2 FQNEAQ (reference sequence). CDR3 residues: CASSPSGLAGIVHTGELFF. CDR3 coding DNA: TGTGCCAGCAGCCCCAGTGGACTAGCGGGAATAGTACACACCGGGGAGCTGTTTTTT. The variable domain in full, completed from reference TRBV7-9 and TRBJ2-2, reads DTGVSQNPRHKITKRGQNVTFRCDPISEHNRLYWYRQTLGQGPEFLTYFQNEAQLEKSRLLSDRFSAERPKGSFSTLEIQRTEQGDSAMYLCASSPSGLAGIVHTGELFFGEGSRLTVL.

This clone was seen more than once but under ten times. The J gene is TRBJ2-5, the V gene TRBV11-2, with 13 bases identical to TRBD2. This CDR3 region has 17 residues. The V gene end was trimmed by 5 bases and the J gene end by 0 bases; junction bases not matched to a gene: 6. Germline V gene data show CDR1 as SGHAT and CDR2 as FQNNGV. CDR3 sequence reads: CASSGRLAGGYQETQYF. As DNA, the CDR3 is TGTGCCAGCAGCGGACGACTAGCGGGAGGATACCAAGAGACCCAGTACTTC. Full variable domain (rest looked up from reference TRBV11-2 and TRBJ2-5): EAGVAQSPRYKIIEKRQSVAFWCNPISGHATLYWYQQILGQGPKLLIQFQNNGVVDDSQLPKDRFSAERLKGVDSTLKIQPAKLEDSAVYLCASSGRLAGGYQETQYFGPGTRLLVL.

V is TRBV21-1 and J is TRBJ2-6; the D segment call TRBD2 is taken from the table without a DNA check. TRBV21-1 represents a pseudogene. This CDR3 is 20 amino acids long. The CDR3 region has the DNA TGTGCCAGCAGCAAAGGGAGGGGACTAGCGGGAGGCTCTGGGGCCAACGTCCTGACTTTC. This codes for CASSKGRGLAGGSGANVLTF.

The J gene is TRBJ2-5, the V gene TRBV29-1; D unclear. The CDR3 contains 10 residues. Germline CDR1 SQVTM, CDR2 ANQGSEA. With 4 bases removed from V and 5 bases from J, the gap between germline ends came to 5 bases. The CDR3 bases are TGCAGCGTTGTAATGGAGACCCAGTACTTC. Encoded protein: CSVVMETQYF.

The count of this clone is one. The genes are TRBV2 and TRBJ1-5; a possible D gene is TRBD1 (6 bases). The V and J ends lost 4 bases and 4 bases respectively, with 17 bases between them. The CDR3 runs to 16 residues. The V gene's germline CDR1 is SNHLY and CDR2 FYNNEI. In nucleotides, the CDR3 is TGTGCCAGCAGTGGACCCGTCGGGGGGCCGAATCAGCCCCAGCATTTT. This sequence encodes CASSGPVGGPNQPQHF.

V is TRBV15 and J is TRBJ2-5; TRBD2 agrees at 7 bases. Germline CDR1 and CDR2: LNHNV and YYDKDF (reference sequence). After removal of 3 bases from V and 0 bases from J, the junction contained 10 bases not matched to a gene. This CDR3 is 17 amino acids long. CDR3 nucleotide sequence: TGTGCCACCAGCAGTACGGGAGGCCCGCTAAACCAAGAGACCCAGTACTTC. Translating gives CATSSTGGPLNQETQYF.

As DNA, the CDR3 is TGTGCCAGCAGCAAAGCGATCGGGGACTACAATGAGCAGTTCTTC. It specifies CASSKAIGDYNEQFF. V is TRBV21-1 and J is TRBJ2-1; the table's D call TRBD2 went unverified against the DNA. TRBV21-1 is an annotated pseudogene. CDR3 size: 15 residues.

The chain links TRBV28 to TRBJ2-7; TRBD1 or TRBD2 may be the D gene (6 bases each). From germline, CDR1 is MDHEN and CDR2 SYDVKM. V lost 6 bases, J lost 4 bases, and 19 bases lay in between. The length of the CDR3 is 15 residues. The CDR3 loop is CASSPVGGSSYEQYF. The CDR3 DNA reads TGTGCCAGCAGCCCCGTGGGGGGCAGTTCTTACGAGCAGTACTTC.

This clone was seen once. The gene calls are TRBV6-1 and TRBJ2-7; tentative D call: TRBD2 (6 bases). Per germline, CDR1 MNHNS and CDR2 SASEGT. V was clipped by 3 bases and J by 3 bases, with 12 bases between them. The CDR3 sequence is 14 residues long. The CDR3 loop reads CASSEGGTVYEQYF. CDR3 nucleotides: TGTGCCAGCAGTGAGGGCGGGACGGTCTACGAGCAGTACTTC.

This clone has just one count. The chain combines TRBV6-5 with TRBJ1-2; a weak D match, TRBD1 (6 bases). The CDR3 has 15 amino acids. Germline CDR1 reads MNHEY; CDR2 reads SVGAGI. The V and J ends lost 6 bases and 4 bases respectively, with 18 bases between them. As DNA, the CDR3 is TGTGCCAGCAGCCCTAGGGCAGGGGCGGTCTATGGCTACACCTTC. The encoded protein is CASSPRAGAVYGYTF.

The rearrangement joins TRBV7-6 to TRBJ2-7, with a possible D match to TRBD2 (6 bases). The CDR3 length is 15 residues. V gave up 3 bases and J gave up 5 bases, with 17 bases separating them. The germline V gene has CDR1 SGHVS and CDR2 FNYEAQ. DNA of the CDR3: TGTGCCAGCAGCTTGGGACCGGGGGTAAGAAACGAGCAGTACTTC. Amino acids: CASSLGPGVRNEQYF.

J is TRBJ1-4 and V is TRBV5-6; TRBD1 matches at 10 bases. The ends lost 0 bases at V and 7 bases at J; junction bases unmatched: 6. Looked up from germline, CDR1 is SGHDT and CDR2 is YYEEEE. The CDR3 covers 16 residues. CDR3 coding DNA: TGTGCCAGCAGCTTGGTGGGACAGGGGCTTCGTGAAAAACTGTTTTTT. Translation: CASSLVGQGLREKLFF.

The rearrangement joins TRBV5-6 to TRBJ1-2, with a tentative D call TRBD1 (5 bases). Germline V lookup: CDR1 SGHDT, CDR2 YYEEEE. Trimming cost V 0 bases and J 0 bases, with 6 bases left between them. The CDR3 runs to 14 residues. CDR3 DNA: TGTGCCAGCAGCTTGGTACAGGCTAACTATGGCTACACCTTC. This translates into CASSLVQANYGYTF.

The chain employs TRBV9 and TRBJ2-7; TRBD2 agrees at 10 bases. From germline, CDR1 is SGDLS and CDR2 YYNGEE. The junction had 6 bases not matched to a gene; V was cut back by 3 bases and J by 3 bases. There are 15 residues in the CDR3. The CDR3 coding sequence is TGTGCCAGCAGCGGATGGGCTAGCGGGGGCTACGAGCAGTACTTC. Translating it yields CASSGWASGGYEQYF.

This sequence joins TRBV14 and TRBJ2-2; TRBD2 matches at 7 bases. There are 14 residues in the CDR3. V was clipped by 4 bases and J by 6 bases; unmatched bases: 5. The V gene's germline CDR1 is SGHDN and CDR2 FVKESK. CDR3 sequence reads: CASSLRLAPGELFF. CDR3 nucleotide sequence: TGTGCCAGCAGCCTCCGACTAGCCCCCGGGGAGCTGTTTTTT.

This chain joins TRBV7-3 and TRBJ2-1; D is unclear. V was pared by 3 bases and J by 4 bases, with 7 bases between. The CDR3 is 13 amino acids. Germline V gives CDR1 SGHTA, CDR2 FQGTGA. In nucleotides, the CDR3 is TGTGCCAGCAGCTTGGCGGCGTACAATGAGCAGTTCTTC. Its translation is CASSLAAYNEQFF.

This clone occurred once. The chain joins TRBV28 to TRBJ1-5; no reliable D call. Trimming stripped 5 bases from V and 0 bases from J, with 17 bases between. Germline assignment: CDR1 MDHEN and CDR2 SYDVKM. CDR3 length: 17 residues. CDR3 amino acids: CASSTFLGSYSNQPQHF. The CDR3 nucleotides read TGTGCCAGCAGTACCTTTCTCGGGAGTTATAGCAATCAGCCCCAGCATTTT. Filled out from reference TRBV28 and TRBJ1-5, the complete variable domain reads DVKVTQSSRYLVKRTGEKVFLECVQDMDHENMFWYRQDPGLGLRLIYFSYDVKMKEKGDIPEGYSVSREKKERFSLILESASTNQTSMYLCASSTFLGSYSNQPQHFGDGTRLSIL.

CDR3 DNA: TGTGCCAGCAGCAGGGGCCCCAGCACAGATACGCAGTATTTT. It encodes CASSRGPSTDTQYF. This chain links TRBV6-1 with TRBJ2-3; perhaps TRBD1 as D (6 bases). Trimming took 6 bases from V and 0 from J, leaving 10 bases between them. Germline CDR1 reads MNHNS; CDR2 reads SASEGT. This CDR3 has 14 amino acids.

J is TRBJ2-5 and V is TRBV11-2; a weak D match, TRBD2 (6 bases). The CDR3 runs 14 residues. Germline loops: CDR1 SGHAT, CDR2 FQNNGV. The V end lost 2 bases, the J end lost 5 bases, and 12 bases lay between the germline ends. The CDR3 here is CASSLSGGTETQYF. CDR3 DNA: TGTGCCAGCAGCTTATCTGGCGGGACGGAGACCCAGTACTTC.

V is TRBV4-3 and J is TRBJ2-2, with D possibly being TRBD1 or TRBD2 (5 bases each). The V gene lost 1 base and the J gene lost 6 bases, with 12 bases spanning the gap. Germline CDR1 is LGHNA and CDR2 is YSLEER. The CDR3 consists of 15 residues. CDR3 bases: TGCGCCAGCAGCCAAGGTCTGGGGGACGCCGGGGAGCTGTTTTTT. Its protein is CASSQGLGDAGELFF.

The gene calls are TRBV4-3 and TRBJ2-1; D might be TRBD2 (6 bases). CDR1 is LGHNA and CDR2 is YSLEER in the germline V gene. V was shortened by 1 base and J by 6 bases, with 19 bases between the two germline ends. The CDR3 runs 17 residues. CDR3 in DNA: TGCGCCAGCAGCCAAGTTGGGCGCCAGCTAGCGCTCAATGAGCAGTTCTTC. It codes for CASSQVGRQLALNEQFF.

The chain employs TRBV4-3 and TRBJ2-1, with D possibly being TRBD1 (6 bases). The V gene lost 1 base and the J gene lost 2 bases, with 12 bases spanning the gap. The germline gives CDR1 LGHNA, CDR2 YSLEER. This CDR3 contains 16 residues. The CDR3 nucleotides are TGCGCCAGCAGCCAAGGAACAGGGAATCCCTACAATGAGCAGTTCTTC. It translates to CASSQGTGNPYNEQFF.

J is TRBJ2-5 and V is TRBV9, with a possible D match to TRBD1 (5 bases). Trimming cost V 3 bases and J 3 bases, with 6 bases left between them. In germline, CDR1 is SGDLS, CDR2 YYNGEE. CDR3 size: 12 residues. DNA for the CDR3: TGTGCCAGCAGCGGCAGGGAAGAGACCCAGTACTTC. As protein: CASSGREETQYF. Full variable domain (rest looked up from reference TRBV9 and TRBJ2-5): DSGVTQTPKHLITATGQRVTLRCSPRSGDLSVYWYQQSLDQGLQFLIQYYNGEERAKGNILERFSAQQFPDLHSELNLSSLELGDSALYFCASSGREETQYFGPGTRLLVL.

The V gene is TRBV15, the J gene TRBJ2-1; 12 bases align to TRBD1. Germline loops: CDR1 LNHNV, CDR2 YYDKDF (reference sequence). The V and J ends lost 2 bases and 8 bases, in that order; junction bases with no gene match: 7. The CDR3 covers 16 residues. CDR3 sequence (DNA): TGTGCCACCAGCAGACTACCCGGGACAGGGGGCGATGAGCAGTTCTTC. Translating it yields CATSRLPGTGGDEQFF.

The chain employs TRBV30 and TRBJ2-3; D possibly corresponds to TRBD2 (6 bases). The CDR3 spans 15 residues. V lost 0 bases and J lost 5, with 15 bases in between. Germline V gene data show CDR1 as GTSNPN and CDR2 as SVGIG (reference sequence). The CDR3 sequence: CAWSVVGGSRDTQYF. CDR3 DNA sequence: TGTGCCTGGAGTGTAGTTGGAGGGAGTCGAGATACGCAGTATTTT.

V gene TRBV7-9 combines with J gene TRBJ1-2; no clear D. The CDR3 has 14 amino acids. CDR1 is SEHNR, CDR2 FQNEAQ, per germline (reference sequence). V shed 1 base and J shed 5 bases, with 11 bases lying between them. CDR3: CASSLVSYGYGYTF. CDR3 in DNA: TGTGCCAGCAGCTTAGTATCATATGGTTATGGCTACACCTTC.

V gene TRBV4-3 combines with J gene TRBJ2-1; 8 positions agree with TRBD2. There are 16 residues in the CDR3. Trimming cost V 1 base and J 4 bases; bases outside gene matches: 6. CDR1 and CDR2 from the germline V gene are LGHNA and YSLEER. This chain's CDR3 is CASSQAASGPYNEQFF. CDR3 nucleotides: TGCGCCAGCAGCCAAGCGGCTAGCGGGCCTTACAATGAGCAGTTCTTC.

This clone was counted between two and nine times. CDR3 in DNA: TGTGCCAGCAGTGAATCATGGACTAGGAGTAATGAGCAGTTCTTC. As protein: CASSESWTRSNEQFF. The rearrangement links TRBV6-1 to TRBJ2-1, with 7 bases aligning to TRBD2. J gave up 7 bases and V 2 bases, and 8 bases lay outside the gene matches. CDR3 size: 15 residues. The germline V gene has CDR1 MNHNS and CDR2 SASEGT.